Listed here are 10 T cell receptor beta chains from one sample, sequenced in a study of monozygotic twins with inflammatory bowel disease. TCRdb reprocessed the 5' RACE reads and stores each CDR3 protein as one record, lacking DNA. Recorded here are about 130,000 distinct CDR3 sequences; the top ten clones represent 1% to 1.5%. The sample consisted of blood. These TCRs come from a human donor with ulcerative colitis or Crohn's disease, or a healthy co-twin of an affected twin (not recorded which).

J is TRBJ2-7 and V is TRBV5-4; TCRdb picks TRBD1, but there is no DNA to check that call. Germline V gives CDR1 SGHNT, CDR2 YYREEE (reference sequence). The CDR3 is made up of 13 amino acids. This CDR3 reads CASSPSPGYEQYF. Combining the CDR3 with reference TRBV5-4 and TRBJ2-7 gives the whole variable domain ETGVTQSPTHLIKTRGQQVTLRCSSQSGHNTVSWYQQALGQGPQFIFQYYREEENGRGNFPPRFSGLQFPNYSSELNVNALELDDSALYLCASSPSPGYEQYFGPGTRLTVT.

The chain combines TRBV7-8 with TRBJ2-3; TCRdb's D call, TRBD1, is unchecked because there is no DNA. The CDR3 is 13 residues long. CDR1 and CDR2 from the germline V gene are SGHVS and FQNEAQ. CDR3 sequence reads: CASSIGQKDTQYF. The full variable domain, in which reference TRBV7-8 and TRBJ2-3 provide the parts outside the CDR3, is GAGVSQSPRYKVAKRGQDVALRCDPISGHVSLFWYQQALGQGPEFLTYFQNEAQLDKSGLPSDRFFAERPEGSVSTLKIQRTQQEDSAVYLCASSIGQKDTQYFGPGTRLTVL.

The CDR3 loop reads CASSLLGAGDSYEQYF. This sequence joins TRBV28 and TRBJ2-7; with no DNA, the TCRdb D assignment of TRBD1 cannot be verified. This CDR3 contains 16 residues. The germline V gene has CDR1 MDHEN and CDR2 SYDVKM.

This rearrangement joins TRBV7-6 to TRBJ2-7; TCRdb reports TRBD1, a call that lacks DNA to check it against. Per germline, CDR1 SGHVS and CDR2 FNYEAQ. The CDR3 is 15 amino acids. This chain's CDR3 is CASSLSRQGDYEQYF.

V gene TRBV10-1 combines with J gene TRBJ2-4. Germline V gene sequence: CDR1 WNHNN, CDR2 SYGVQD (reference sequence). This CDR3 region has 14 residues. The CDR3: CASSESVTSNIQYF.

V and J are TRBV3-1 and TRBJ1-5. The CDR3 is made up of 15 amino acids. Looked up from germline, CDR1 is LGHDT and CDR2 is YNNKEL (reference sequence). The CDR3 is CASSPRLDSNQPQHF. The whole variable domain, filled in from reference TRBV3-1 and TRBJ1-5, reads DTAVSQTPKYLVTQMGNDKSIKCEQNLGHDTMYWYKQDSKKFLKIMFSYNNKELIINETVPNRFSPKSPDKAHLNLHINSLELGDSAVYFCASSPRLDSNQPQHFGDGTRLSIL.

The chain employs TRBV6-5 and TRBJ2-1; with no DNA, the TCRdb D assignment of TRBD2 cannot be verified. This CDR3 contains 17 residues. The V gene's germline CDR1 is MNHEY and CDR2 SVGAGI. CDR3 amino acids: CASSYLTLAGSYNEQFF.

This chain uses TRBV7-9 with TRBJ1-6; as DNA is missing, the TRBD1 call by TCRdb cannot be tested. The CDR3 contains 15 residues. Germline loops: CDR1 SEHNR, CDR2 FQNEAQ (reference sequence). The CDR3 spells CASTTGGLQNSPLHF.

The chain links TRBV7-2 to TRBJ1-1; TCRdb outputs TRBD1, but without DNA this stays unchecked. Germline V gene sequence: CDR1 SGHTA, CDR2 FQGNSA. The CDR3 spans 16 residues. The CDR3 sequence is CASSLVSTGRGTEAFF.

V and J are TRBV25-1 and TRBJ1-6; TCRdb names TRBD1, which stays unverified in the absence of DNA. Germline CDR1 and CDR2: MGHDK and SYGVNS. The CDR3 is 16 amino acids. CDR3 protein: CASSPLSGTGVSPLHF.